This is a list of T cell receptor beta chains from one sample in a study of cytomegalovirus exposure and HLA in healthy donors. The data were produced by immunoSEQ multiplex PCR, yet TCRdb's version contains in-frame clones alone and is incomplete. The sample lists roughly 150,000 clones; about four fifths were seen once. Sample: PBMCs. These receptors all come from a girl under 18 in good health and CMV-seropositive. Both conserved end residues are trimmed from each CDR3. The listing skips clone size in some rows; elsewhere it reads once, few, many or a size class.

clone size: once; V gene: TRBV5-3; CDR3 protein: ARSLAWTVSYEQY
clone size: -; V gene: TRBV7-3; CDR3 protein: ASSLGQGGGTEAF
clone size: -; V gene: TRBV15; CDR3 protein: ATSRDLSSGPETQY
clone size: -; V gene: TRBV5-1; CDR3 protein: ASSRLSIRTSGGAETQY
clone size: -; V gene: TRBV5-1; CDR3 protein: ASSLAGQGRQPQH
clone size: -; V gene: TRBV6-1; CDR3 protein: ASRMGQGGNTEAF
clone size: -; V gene: TRBV4-2; CDR3 protein: ASSPHSSDRSQY
clone size: -; V gene: TRBV11-2; CDR3 protein: ASRQTAVNEQF
clone size: -; V gene: TRBV11-2; CDR3 protein: ASSSGVSSYNEQF
clone size: once; V gene: TRBV28; CDR3 protein: ASSFRLGLVRETQY
clone size: -; V gene: TRBV4-3; CDR3 protein: ASSQDGGGINYGYT
clone size: -; V gene: TRBV18; CDR3 protein: ASSPWQVNYGYT
clone size: once; V gene: TRBV7-8; CDR3 protein: ASSPQRTSGAYEQY
clone size: -; V gene: TRBV9; CDR3 protein: ASSVGNGVTGELF
clone size: -; V gene: TRBV19; CDR3 protein: ATGTAGAADTQY
clone size: -; V gene: TRBV25-1; CDR3 protein: ASSATSGRDPHTDTQY
clone size: -; V gene: TRBV19; CDR3 protein: ASSSWGRDYEQY
clone size: -; V gene: TRBV28; CDR3 protein: ASASPLGQGAAYEQY
clone size: -; V gene: TRBV11-2; CDR3 protein: ASSSPILGQGQF
clone size: -; V gene: TRBV6-6; CDR3 protein: ASSYSDRGGEKLF
clone size: -; V gene: TRBV9; CDR3 protein: ASSATSDRRTDTQY
clone size: -; V gene: TRBV4-1; CDR3 protein: ASSLRRQETQY
clone size: -; V gene: TRBV7-9; CDR3 protein: ASSATGVPFYEQY
clone size: -; V gene: TRBV30; CDR3 protein: AWSVRGRGTDTQY
clone size: -; V gene: TRBV13; CDR3 protein: ASSRWTPVKGGELF
clone size: -; V gene: TRBV7-9; CDR3 protein: ASSLGPDTEAF
clone size: -; V gene: TRBV27; CDR3 protein: ASSLSGGPYGYT
clone size: -; V gene: TRBV18; CDR3 protein: ASSRGTENTQY
clone size: -; V gene: TRBV25-1; CDR3 protein: ASSRGGQYGYT
clone size: -; V gene: TRBV19; CDR3 protein: ASSPRLAGAPDTQY
clone size: once; V gene: TRBV27; CDR3 protein: ASSHRGGLGYSNQPQH
clone size: -; V gene: TRBV29-1; CDR3 protein: SASASGGPADTQY
clone size: -; V gene: TRBV7-3; CDR3 protein: ASSLSYEQY
clone size: -; V gene: TRBV18; CDR3 protein: ASSPRTGANEQF
clone size: -; V gene: TRBV7-9; CDR3 protein: ASSFSTSQGNQPQH
clone size: -; V gene: TRBV11-3; CDR3 protein: ASSSDSGVYTGELF
clone size: -; V gene: TRBV9; CDR3 protein: ASSVGDIHTDTQY